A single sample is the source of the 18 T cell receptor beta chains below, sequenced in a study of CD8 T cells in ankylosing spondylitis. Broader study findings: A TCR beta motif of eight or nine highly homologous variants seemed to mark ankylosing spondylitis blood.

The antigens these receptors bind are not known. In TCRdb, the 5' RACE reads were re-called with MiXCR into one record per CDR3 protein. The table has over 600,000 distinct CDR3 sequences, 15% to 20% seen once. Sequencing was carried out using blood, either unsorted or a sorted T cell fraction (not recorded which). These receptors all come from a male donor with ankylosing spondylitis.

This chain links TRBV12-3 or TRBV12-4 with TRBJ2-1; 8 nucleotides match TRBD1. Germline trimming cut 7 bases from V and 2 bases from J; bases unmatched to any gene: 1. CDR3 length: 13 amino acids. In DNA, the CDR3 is TGTGCCAGCACGGACAGGGCCTACAATGAGCAGTTCTTC. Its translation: CASTDRAYNEQFF.

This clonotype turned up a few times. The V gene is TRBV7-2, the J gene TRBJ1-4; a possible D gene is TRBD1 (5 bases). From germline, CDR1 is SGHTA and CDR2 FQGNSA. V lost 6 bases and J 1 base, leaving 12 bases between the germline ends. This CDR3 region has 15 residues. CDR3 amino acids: CASSLHQGTNEKLFF. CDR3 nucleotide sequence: TGTGCCAGCAGTCTACATCAGGGAACTAATGAAAAACTGTTTTTT.

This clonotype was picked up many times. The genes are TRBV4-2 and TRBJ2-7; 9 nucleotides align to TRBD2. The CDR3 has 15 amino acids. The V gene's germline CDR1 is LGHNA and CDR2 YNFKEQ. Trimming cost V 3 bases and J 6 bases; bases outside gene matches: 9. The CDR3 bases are TGTGCCAGCAGCCAGGGCGGGGGGGCAATTCTCGAGCAGTACTTC. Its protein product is CASSQGGGAILEQYF.

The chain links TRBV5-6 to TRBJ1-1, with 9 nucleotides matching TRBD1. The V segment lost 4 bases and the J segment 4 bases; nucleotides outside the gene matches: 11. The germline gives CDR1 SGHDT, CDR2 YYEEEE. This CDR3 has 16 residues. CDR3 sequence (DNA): TGTGCCAGCAGCACCGGGACAGGGTTATGGGGCACTGAAGCTTTCTTT. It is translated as CASSTGTGLWGTEAFF.

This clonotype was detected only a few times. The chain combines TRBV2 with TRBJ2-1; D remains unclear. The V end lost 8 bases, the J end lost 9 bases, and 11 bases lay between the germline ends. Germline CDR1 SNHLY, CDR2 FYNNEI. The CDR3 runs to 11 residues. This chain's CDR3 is CASLGRAEQFF. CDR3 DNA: TGTGCCAGCCTTGGCAGAGCTGAGCAGTTCTTC.

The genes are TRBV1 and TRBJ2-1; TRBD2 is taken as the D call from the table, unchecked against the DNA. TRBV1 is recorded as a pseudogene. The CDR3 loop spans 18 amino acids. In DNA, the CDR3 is TGCACCAGCACCCCCAGCCAGCGGGCGGGATTGGTCAACAATGAGCAGTTCTTC. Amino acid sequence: CTSTPSQRAGLVNNEQFF.

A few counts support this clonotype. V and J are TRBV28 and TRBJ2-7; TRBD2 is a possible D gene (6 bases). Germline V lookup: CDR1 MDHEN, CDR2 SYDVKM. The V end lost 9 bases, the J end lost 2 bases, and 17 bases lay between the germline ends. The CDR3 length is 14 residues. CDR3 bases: TGTGCCAGTAAAGCCGGGACTTATGCCTACGAGCAGTACTTC. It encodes CASKAGTYAYEQYF.

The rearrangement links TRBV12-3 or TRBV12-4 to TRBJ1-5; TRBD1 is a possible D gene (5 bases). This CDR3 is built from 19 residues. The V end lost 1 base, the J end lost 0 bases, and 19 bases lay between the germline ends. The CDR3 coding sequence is TGTGCCAGCAGTTTAGGTTCAGGGCGCGGATCCGGTAGCAATCAGCCCCAGCATTTT. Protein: CASSLGSGRGSGSNQPQHF.

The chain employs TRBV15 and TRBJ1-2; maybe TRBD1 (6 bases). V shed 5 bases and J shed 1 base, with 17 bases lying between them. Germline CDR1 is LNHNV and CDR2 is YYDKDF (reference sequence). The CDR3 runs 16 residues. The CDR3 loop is CATSGFDRSGNYGYTF. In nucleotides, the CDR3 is TGTGCCACCAGCGGATTCGACAGGAGCGGTAACTATGGCTACACCTTC. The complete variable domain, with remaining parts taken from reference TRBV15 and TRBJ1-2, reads DAMVIQNPRYQVTQFGKPVTLSCSQTLNHNVMYWYQQKSSQAPKLLFHYYDKDFNNEADTPDNFQSRRPNTSFCFLDIRSPGLGDTAMYLCATSGFDRSGNYGYTFGSGTRLTVV.

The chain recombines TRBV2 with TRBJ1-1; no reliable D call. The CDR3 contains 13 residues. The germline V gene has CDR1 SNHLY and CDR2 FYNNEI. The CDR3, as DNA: TGTGCTACGGCTCGAGGGCTGAACACTGAAGCTTTCTTT. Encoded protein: CATARGLNTEAFF. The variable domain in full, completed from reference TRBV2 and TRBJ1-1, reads EPEVTQTPSHQVTQMGQEVILRCVPISNHLYFYWYRQILGQKVEFLVSFYNNEISEKSEIFDDQFSVERPDGSNFTLKIRSTKLEDSAMYFCATARGLNTEAFFGQGTRLTVV.

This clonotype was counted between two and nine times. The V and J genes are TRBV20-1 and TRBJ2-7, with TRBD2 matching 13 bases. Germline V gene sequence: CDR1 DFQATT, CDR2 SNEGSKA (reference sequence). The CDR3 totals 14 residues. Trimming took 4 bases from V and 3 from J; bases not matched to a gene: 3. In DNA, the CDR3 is TGCAGTGCTACGACTAGCGGGGGGAACTACGAGCAGTACTTC. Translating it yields CSATTSGGNYEQYF.

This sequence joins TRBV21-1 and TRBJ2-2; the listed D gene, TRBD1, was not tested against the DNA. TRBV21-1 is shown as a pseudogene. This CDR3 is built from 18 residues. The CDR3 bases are TGTGCCAGCACCCCATCCCCGGGCAGGGATCGATACACCGGGGAGCTGTTTTTT. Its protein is CASTPSPGRDRYTGELFF.

The CDR3 bases are TGTGCCAGCAGCTTAGGAGTGTCAGGGAAAGAGACCCAGTACTTC. It codes for CASSLGVSGKETQYF. This rearrangement joins TRBV7-9 to TRBJ2-5; D is perhaps TRBD1 (5 bases). V was cut by 1 base and J by 3 bases, with 12 bases left in between. Germline lookup yields CDR1 SEHNR and CDR2 FQNEAQ (reference sequence). The CDR3 has 15 residues.

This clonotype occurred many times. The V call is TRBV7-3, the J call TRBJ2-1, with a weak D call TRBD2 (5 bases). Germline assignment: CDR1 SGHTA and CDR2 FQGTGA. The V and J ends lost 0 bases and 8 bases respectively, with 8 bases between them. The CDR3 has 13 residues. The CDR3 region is CASSLTHGDEQFF. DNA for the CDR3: TGTGCCAGCAGCTTAACCCACGGGGATGAGCAGTTCTTC.

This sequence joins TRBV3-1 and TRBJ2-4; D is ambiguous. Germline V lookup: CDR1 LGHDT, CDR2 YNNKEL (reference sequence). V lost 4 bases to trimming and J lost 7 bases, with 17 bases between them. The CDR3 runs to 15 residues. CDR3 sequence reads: CASSPSGPEANIQYF. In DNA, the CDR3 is TGTGCCAGCAGCCCCTCCGGACCAGAGGCGAACATTCAGTACTTC.

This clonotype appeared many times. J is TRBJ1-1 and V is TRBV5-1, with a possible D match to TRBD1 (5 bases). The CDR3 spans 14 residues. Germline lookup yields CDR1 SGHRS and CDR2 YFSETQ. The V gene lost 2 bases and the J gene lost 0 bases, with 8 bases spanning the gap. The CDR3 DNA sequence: TGCGCCAGCAGCTTCGACAGCCTGAACACTGAAGCTTTCTTT. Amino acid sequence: CASSFDSLNTEAFF. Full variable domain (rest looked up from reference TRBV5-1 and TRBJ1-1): KAGVTQTPRYLIKTRGQQVTLSCSPISGHRSVSWYQQTPGQGLQFLFEYFSETQRNKGNFPGRFSGRQFSNSRSEMNVSTLELGDSALYLCASSFDSLNTEAFFGQGTRLTVV.

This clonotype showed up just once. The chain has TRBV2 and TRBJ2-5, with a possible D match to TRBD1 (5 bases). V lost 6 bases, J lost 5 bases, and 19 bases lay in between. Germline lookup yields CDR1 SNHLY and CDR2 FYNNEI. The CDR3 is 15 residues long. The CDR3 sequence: CASRQSTGALETQYF. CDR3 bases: TGTGCCAGCAGACAATCCACAGGCGCGCTGGAGACCCAGTACTTC.

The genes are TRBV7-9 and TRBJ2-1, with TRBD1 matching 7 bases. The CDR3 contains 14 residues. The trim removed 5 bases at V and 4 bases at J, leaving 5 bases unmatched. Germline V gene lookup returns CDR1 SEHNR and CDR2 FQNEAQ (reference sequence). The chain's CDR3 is CASSAPGQYNEQFF. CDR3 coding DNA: TGTGCCAGCAGCGCACCGGGACAGTACAATGAGCAGTTCTTC. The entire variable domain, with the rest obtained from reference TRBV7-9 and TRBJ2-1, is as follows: DTGVSQNPRHKITKRGQNVTFRCDPISEHNRLYWYRQTLGQGPEFLTYFQNEAQLEKSRLLSDRFSAERPKGSFSTLEIQRTEQGDSAMYLCASSAPGQYNEQFFGPGTRLTVL.